The 8 T cell receptor beta chains presented below share a single source sample, sequenced in a study of early T cells in non-severe SARS-CoV-2 infection. Each CDR3 protein is one row after TCRdb ran MiXCR on the 5' RACE reads. The table has about 83,000 distinct CDR3 sequences, roughly an eighth seen once. The source material was whole blood. Source of these receptors: an adult who was a healthcare worker with PCR-confirmed SARS-CoV-2 infection or an uninfected control (not recorded which).

This clonotype showed up many times. The rearrangement joins TRBV5-1 to TRBJ2-7, with TRBD1 identical over 9 bases. CDR1 is SGHRS and CDR2 is YFSETQ in the germline V gene. CDR3 length equals 16 residues. After removal of 0 bases from V and 3 bases from J, the junction contained 7 bases not matched to a gene. The CDR3 bases are TGCGCCAGCAGCTTGGATTGGCGGGGACAGGGCTACGAGCAGTACTTC. The encoded protein is CASSLDWRGQGYEQYF.

The V call is TRBV29-1, the J call TRBJ2-5; TRBD1 agrees at 7 bases. The V and J ends lost 6 bases and 5 bases, in that order; junction bases with no gene match: 6. This CDR3 contains 12 residues. Germline CDR1 is SQVTM and CDR2 is ANQGSEA. The CDR3 region is CSVDRVDETQYF. DNA of the CDR3: TGCAGCGTCGACAGGGTGGACGAGACCCAGTACTTC.

This sequence joins TRBV12-3 or TRBV12-4 and TRBJ1-1; D is unclear. Trimming removed 6 bases from V and 10 bases from J, with 12 bases in between. This CDR3 contains 11 residues. CDR3 residues: CASSPGPGAFF. The DNA for the CDR3 is TGTGCCAGCAGCCCCGGACCGGGAGCTTTCTTT.

This clonotype was observed at least ten times. The chain recombines TRBV11-2 with TRBJ2-2; possibly TRBD1 or TRBD2 for D (5 bases each). V was clipped by 3 bases and J by 1 base, with 9 bases between them. The CDR3 length is 15 residues. Germline lookup yields CDR1 SGHAT and CDR2 FQNNGV. The CDR3 is CASSLGTVNTGELFF. CDR3 DNA sequence: TGTGCCAGCAGCTTGGGGACCGTGAACACCGGGGAGCTGTTTTTT. Using reference TRBV11-2 and TRBJ2-2 for the parts outside the CDR3, the full variable domain is EAGVAQSPRYKIIEKRQSVAFWCNPISGHATLYWYQQILGQGPKLLIQFQNNGVVDDSQLPKDRFSAERLKGVDSTLKIQPAKLEDSAVYLCASSLGTVNTGELFFGEGSRLTVL.

The chain is built from TRBV24-1 and TRBJ2-1; a possible D gene is TRBD2 (6 bases). CDR1 KGHDR and CDR2 SFDVKD come from the germline V gene. Trimming left V 4 bases short and J 3 bases short, with 15 bases between. The CDR3 length is 16 residues. CDR3 in amino acids: CATSEGQGGHYNEQFF. For the CDR3, the DNA is TGTGCCACCAGTGAAGGTCAGGGAGGTCACTACAATGAGCAGTTCTTC.

This clonotype was seen more than once but under ten times. V and J are TRBV7-9 and TRBJ1-3; 7 nucleotides agree with TRBD1. This CDR3 contains 15 residues. V lost 5 bases, J lost 0 bases, and 4 bases stayed unmatched. Germline V gene sequence: CDR1 SEHNR, CDR2 FQNEAQ (reference sequence). Here the CDR3 DNA reads TGTGCCAGCAGCCCGGACAGGATCTCTGGAAACACCATATATTTT. Translation: CASSPDRISGNTIYF.

This clonotype turned up a few times. The chain joins TRBV5-1 to TRBJ2-1; TRBD2 aligns across 12 bases. Trimming at V came to 2 bases and at J to 10 bases, leaving 13 bases not matched to a gene. Germline CDR1 reads SGHRS; CDR2 reads YFSETQ. This CDR3 has 17 amino acids. CDR3 region: CASSLSAGTSGPQEQFF. The CDR3 coding sequence is TGCGCCAGCAGCTTAAGCGCCGGGACTAGCGGGCCGCAGGAGCAGTTCTTC.

This clonotype occurred a few times. The chain is built from TRBV20-1 and TRBJ2-7, with 8 bases lining up with TRBD1. V lost 5 bases and J lost 3; bases outside the gene matches: 6. Germline CDR1 is DFQATT and CDR2 is SNEGSKA (reference sequence). The CDR3 contains 13 residues. CDR3: CSAGGQVVYEQYF. CDR3 DNA sequence: TGCAGTGCTGGGGGACAGGTTGTCTACGAGCAGTACTTC.